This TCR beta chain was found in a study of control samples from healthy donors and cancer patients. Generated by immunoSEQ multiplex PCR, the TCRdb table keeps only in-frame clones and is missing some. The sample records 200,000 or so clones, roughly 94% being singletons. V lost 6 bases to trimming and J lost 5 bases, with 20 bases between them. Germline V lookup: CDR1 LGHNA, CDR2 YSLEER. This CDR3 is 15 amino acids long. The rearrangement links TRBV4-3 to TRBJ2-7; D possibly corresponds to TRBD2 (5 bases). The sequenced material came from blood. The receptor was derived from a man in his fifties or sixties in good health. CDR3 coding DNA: TGCGCCAGCAGTCCCGAGGTTGGGTTTAGCGACGAGCAGTACTTC. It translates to CASSPEVGFSDEQYF.